The 26 T cell receptor beta chains below all came from one sample that was sequenced in a study of Ad26.COV2.S vaccination and SARS-CoV-2 variants. Clones were sequenced by immunoSEQ multiplex PCR, and TCRdb holds only the in-frame ones, with some missing. The sample includes about 350,000 clones, 92% of them seen just once. This sample comprised peripheral blood, obtained after recovery from COVID-19. These receptors were collected from a human donor who had recovered from COVID-19.

The chain employs TRBV7-3 and TRBJ2-1, with D maybe TRBD1 (5 bases). Germline V CDR1 and CDR2: SGHTA, FQGTGA. The CDR3 is made up of 20 amino acids. Between the trimmed V and J ends, which lost 1 base and 3 bases, there was a span of 25 bases. CDR3 sequence reads: CASSLKRRVERRPGYNEQFF. As DNA, the CDR3 is TGTGCCAGCAGCTTAAAGCGCAGGGTAGAACGTCGACCCGGCTACAATGAGCAGTTCTTC.

The gene calls are TRBV3-1 (or the pseudogene TRBV3-2) and TRBJ1-3; D gene unclear. In germline, CDR1 is LGHDT, CDR2 YNNKEL (reference sequence). The V end lost 4 bases, the J end lost 11 bases, and 9 bases lay between the germline ends. The CDR3 sequence is 11 residues long. The CDR3 coding sequence is TGTGCCAGCAGCCTGGGCTCAGCCATATATTTT. Protein: CASSLGSAIYF.

V usage is TRBV5-4 and J usage is TRBJ2-5, with TRBD1 matching over 8 bases. The CDR3 totals 13 residues. Germline CDR1 and CDR2: SGHNT and YYREEE (reference sequence). J gave up 9 bases and V 6 bases, and 10 bases lay outside the gene matches. The CDR3 coding sequence is TGTGCCAGCAATACAGGGGGTGCAAAGGCCCAGTACTTC. It translates to CASNTGGAKAQYF.

The rearrangement uses TRBV13 and TRBJ2-7, with D maybe TRBD2 (5 bases). This CDR3 comprises 14 residues. The V gene's germline CDR1 is PRHDT and CDR2 FYEKMQ (reference sequence). Trimming removed 4 bases at V and 1 base at J, with 11 bases between. This CDR3 reads CASSSRDSSYEQYF. CDR3 DNA: TGTGCCAGCAGCTCCCGGGATTCTTCCTACGAGCAGTACTTC.

The chain joins TRBV5-1 to TRBJ2-7; possible D gene TRBD2, 5 bases. V was cut by 2 bases and J by 2 bases, with 8 bases left in between. The germline CDR1 and CDR2 sequences are SGHRS and YFSETQ. CDR3 size: 13 residues. In DNA form, the CDR3 reads TGCGCCAGCAGCTTTGGGGAGACCTACGAGCAGTACTTC. Residues: CASSFGETYEQYF.

The chain couples TRBV6-6 to TRBJ2-3; D not resolved. Germline lookup yields CDR1 MNHNY and CDR2 SVGAGI (reference sequence). This CDR3 contains 14 residues. Trimming removed 4 bases at V and 3 bases at J, with 11 bases between. The CDR3 DNA reads TGTGCCAGCAGTTCCCTCTTGGGGACAGATACGCAGTATTTT. Translating gives CASSSLLGTDTQYF.

The chain combines TRBV7-9 with TRBJ1-1; D call uncertain. Germline V lookup: CDR1 SEHNR, CDR2 FQNEAQ (reference sequence). CDR3 size: 14 residues. V was pared by 0 bases and J by 1 base, with 6 bases between. For the CDR3, the DNA is TGTGCCAGCAGCTTAGCTAACTCGAACACTGAAGCTTTCTTT. This codes for CASSLANSNTEAFF. Supplemented by reference TRBV7-9 and TRBJ1-1, the full variable domain reads DTGVSQNPRHKITKRGQNVTFRCDPISEHNRLYWYRQTLGQGPEFLTYFQNEAQLEKSRLLSDRFSAERPKGSFSTLEIQRTEQGDSAMYLCASSLANSNTEAFFGQGTRLTVV.

V and J are TRBV14 and TRBJ1-1; 7 bases agree with TRBD1. The CDR3 consists of 19 residues. Trimming at V came to 0 bases and at J to 0 bases, leaving 13 bases not matched to a gene. From germline, CDR1 is SGHDN and CDR2 FVKESK. Here the CDR3 DNA reads TGTGCCAGCAGCCAAGATGAGTACAGGGGCCCCAGACTGAACACTGAAGCTTTCTTT. Encoded protein: CASSQDEYRGPRLNTEAFF.

The chain carries TRBV19 and TRBJ1-4; D not resolved. CDR1 is LNHDA, CDR2 SQIVND, per germline (reference sequence). The V and J ends lost 5 bases and 2 bases respectively, with 9 bases between them. The CDR3 extends over 14 amino acids. Here the CDR3 reads CASSWGFTNEKLFF. CDR3 sequence (DNA): TGTGCCAGTAGTTGGGGTTTCACTAATGAAAAACTGTTTTTT.

The rearrangement joins TRBV6-6 to TRBJ2-2, with a possible D match to TRBD1 (6 bases). V lost 0 bases to trimming and J lost 10 bases, with 15 bases between them. This CDR3 contains 15 residues. Germline V gene lookup returns CDR1 MNHNY and CDR2 SVGAGI (reference sequence). The CDR3 nucleotides read TGTGCCAGCAGTTACTCGACGGGACAAAGCACGGAGCTGTTTTTT. Amino acids: CASSYSTGQSTELFF.

V is TRBV2 and J is TRBJ2-1, with TRBD2 identical over 7 bases. CDR3 length: 14 amino acids. CDR1 is SNHLY and CDR2 is FYNNEI in the germline V gene. V gave up 2 bases and J gave up 5 bases; unmatched junction bases: 3. The CDR3 reads CASSELAADNEQFF. DNA of the CDR3: TGTGCCAGCAGTGAACTAGCGGCAGACAATGAGCAGTTCTTC.

In DNA form, the CDR3 reads TGCGCCAGCAGCCATGACAGGGGAATGAACACTGAAGCTTTCTTT. It is translated as CASSHDRGMNTEAFF. V and J are TRBV5-1 and TRBJ1-1; 8 bases match TRBD1. Germline V CDR1 and CDR2: SGHRS, YFSETQ. The CDR3 length is 15 residues. The V gene end was trimmed by 4 bases and the J gene end by 0 bases; junction bases not matched to a gene: 5.

The chain recombines TRBV19 with TRBJ2-3; 12 nucleotides line up with TRBD2. Germline V gene sequence: CDR1 LNHDA, CDR2 SQIVND (reference sequence). With 5 bases clipped from V and 3 bases from J, the junction kept 3 bases outside the gene matches. There are 15 residues in the CDR3. The CDR3 DNA follows: TGTGCCAGTAGTCTAGCGGGGGGGGCTACAGATACGCAGTATTTT. This gives the protein CASSLAGGATDTQYF.

V gene TRBV19 combines with J gene TRBJ1-2; TRBD1 matches 8 bases. This CDR3 contains 14 residues. V lost 6 bases, J lost 2 bases, and 5 bases stayed unmatched. In germline, CDR1 is LNHDA, CDR2 SQIVND (reference sequence). CDR3 bases: TGTGCCAGTAGCGACAGGGGCTTAAACTATGGCTACACCTTC. Translating gives CASSDRGLNYGYTF.

The genes are TRBV6-6 and TRBJ2-1; D uncertain. V lost 7 bases and J lost 5, with 15 bases in between. The CDR3 contains 14 residues. Germline V gene data show CDR1 as MNHNY and CDR2 as SVGAGI (reference sequence). The CDR3 here is CASNYRARNNEQFF. The CDR3, as DNA: TGTGCCAGCAACTATAGGGCACGAAACAATGAGCAGTTCTTC.

The V call is TRBV7-9, the J call TRBJ1-5, with D maybe TRBD1 (6 bases). Per the germline V gene, CDR1 is SEHNR and CDR2 is FQNEAQ (reference sequence). The germline V and J ends were trimmed by 4 bases and 2 bases, with 15 bases remaining between them. The length of the CDR3 is 16 residues. As DNA, the CDR3 is TGTGCCAGCAGCTCCATCCGGGACACTGGCAATCAGCCCCAGCATTTT. Its translation is CASSSIRDTGNQPQHF. Full variable domain (rest looked up from reference TRBV7-9 and TRBJ1-5): DTGVSQNPRHKITKRGQNVTFRCDPISEHNRLYWYRQTLGQGPEFLTYFQNEAQLEKSRLLSDRFSAERPKGSFSTLEIQRTEQGDSAMYLCASSSIRDTGNQPQHFGDGTRLSIL.

The chain links TRBV9 to TRBJ2-7; no clear D gene. Trimming left V 4 bases short and J 2 bases short, with 16 bases between. The CDR3 has 15 amino acids. CDR1 SGDLS and CDR2 YYNGEE come from the germline V gene. In DNA, the CDR3 is TGTGCCAGCAGCCCCCGGCATGTAGGAACCTACGAGCAGTACTTC. This gives the protein CASSPRHVGTYEQYF.

The CDR3 region is CASSPLGGGQGANYGYTF. The CDR3 DNA is TGTGCCAGCAGCCCCTTAGGGGGGGGACAGGGGGCGAACTATGGCTACACCTTC. The V gene is TRBV14, the J gene TRBJ1-2; 12 positions agree with TRBD1. The germline V gene has CDR1 SGHDN and CDR2 FVKESK. CDR3 size: 18 residues. V gave up 4 bases and J gave up 2 bases; unmatched junction bases: 11.

V and J are TRBV11-1 and TRBJ2-5; D is perhaps TRBD1 (5 bases). The CDR3 loop spans 16 amino acids. V was trimmed by 5 bases and J by 2 bases, leaving 18 bases between them. Germline CDR1 reads SGHAT; CDR2 reads FQDESV (reference sequence). This CDR3 is CASSLPSTGSQETQYF. The CDR3 coding sequence is TGTGCCAGCAGCCTTCCTTCAACAGGTAGTCAAGAGACCCAGTACTTC.

The chain employs TRBV5-1 and TRBJ1-6; D gene ambiguous. The length of the CDR3 is 15 residues. Germline assignment: CDR1 SGHRS and CDR2 YFSETQ. V was trimmed by 3 bases and J by 8 bases, leaving 15 bases between them. The CDR3, as DNA: TGCGCCAGCAGCTGGGAAGGGCAGTCCCATTCACCCCTCCACTTT. It encodes CASSWEGQSHSPLHF.

The chain uses TRBV11-3 and TRBJ2-1; TRBD2 agrees at 8 bases. Germline CDR1 SGHNT, CDR2 YENEEA. The CDR3 length is 15 residues. Trimming took 3 bases from V and 2 from J; bases not matched to a gene: 3. The CDR3 region is CASSLAGGAYNEQFF. The CDR3 coding sequence is TGTGCCAGCAGCTTGGCGGGGGGTGCCTACAATGAGCAGTTCTTC.

This CDR3 is CASSSTPQPQHF. CDR3 nucleotides: TGTGCCAGCAGCTCCACCCCTCAGCCCCAGCATTTT. This chain connects TRBV7-9 to TRBJ1-5; D unresolved. Trimming removed 4 bases at V and 6 bases at J, with 7 bases between. The CDR3 contains 12 residues. Germline values: CDR1 SEHNR, CDR2 FQNEAQ (reference sequence).

The rearrangement joins TRBV18 to TRBJ1-4; D is ambiguous. Per the germline V gene, CDR1 is KGHSH and CDR2 is LQKENI. The V and J ends lost 3 bases and 1 base respectively, with 9 bases between them. This CDR3 has 15 residues. The CDR3 is CASSPPVGTNEKLFF. CDR3 sequence (DNA): TGTGCCAGCTCACCCCCCGTAGGAACTAATGAAAAACTGTTTTTT. The variable domain in full, completed from reference TRBV18 and TRBJ1-4, reads NAGVMQNPRHLVRRRGQEARLRCSPMKGHSHVYWYRQLPEEGLKFMVYLQKENIIDESGMPKERFSAEFPKEGPSILRIQQVVRGDSAAYFCASSPPVGTNEKLFFGSGTQLSVL.

The chain uses TRBV28 and TRBJ1-2; D not certain. The germline V and J ends were trimmed by 5 bases and 5 bases, with 21 bases remaining between them. CDR3 length: 16 amino acids. Germline V lookup: CDR1 MDHEN, CDR2 SYDVKM. CDR3 sequence (DNA): TGTGCCAGCAGTCCTTACGTTGGGGTCTCCTTTTATGGCTACACCTTC. Amino acids: CASSPYVGVSFYGYTF.

The chain couples TRBV25-1 to TRBJ2-5, with D perhaps matching TRBD1 or TRBD2 (6 bases each). The V end was cut by 0 bases, the J end by 5 bases, with 10 bases between. Germline loops: CDR1 MGHDK, CDR2 SYGVNS. The CDR3 totals 14 residues. The CDR3 DNA reads as TGTGCCAGCAGTGAATACCGGGGGCTTGAGACCCAGTACTTC. It translates to CASSEYRGLETQYF.

The rearrangement links TRBV4-2 to TRBJ2-3; D perhaps matches TRBD2 (6 bases). Germline V gene lookup returns CDR1 LGHNA and CDR2 YNFKEQ. Trimming took 0 bases from V and 1 from J, leaving 11 bases between them. The length of the CDR3 is 16 residues. The CDR3 nucleotides are TGTGCCAGCAGCCAAGATGATAGCGGTGGCACAGATACGCAGTATTTT. Translating it yields CASSQDDSGGTDTQYF.